This passage covers 28 T cell receptor beta chains from one sample sequenced in a study of cytomegalovirus exposure and HLA in healthy donors. Amplification used 60 Vbeta primers and 13 Jbeta primers. Method: immunoSEQ multiplex PCR; TCRdb's copy keeps in-frame clones and lacks some. The ten most abundant clones cover roughly 2% of a sample with about 58,000 clones. The sequenced sample was PBMCs. These receptors all stem from a woman aged 18 to 35 in good health and CMV-seronegative.

The rearrangement joins TRBV27 to TRBJ2-2; 9 bases align to TRBD2. Germline V gives CDR1 MNHEY, CDR2 SMNVEV (reference sequence). The CDR3 loop spans 16 amino acids. The V and J ends lost 7 bases and 7 bases, in that order; junction bases with no gene match: 13. CDR3 bases: TGTGCCAGCACCGGAGCGGGAGGAGGGTTTATCGGGGAGCTGTTTTTT. Encoded protein: CASTGAGGGFIGELFF.

The chain uses TRBV4-1 and TRBJ2-1; a possible D gene is TRBD2 (5 bases). Germline V gene data show CDR1 as MGHRA and CDR2 as YSYEKL. V was pared by 0 bases and J by 10 bases, with 16 bases between. This CDR3 region has 15 residues. The CDR3 spells CASSQEGSRPGEQFF. The CDR3 nucleotides read TGCGCCAGCAGCCAAGAGGGGTCTAGGCCGGGAGAGCAGTTCTTC.

The J gene is TRBJ1-1, the V gene TRBV6-6; D unclear. CDR1 is MNHNY, CDR2 SVGAGI, per germline (reference sequence). V was shortened by 1 base and J by 0 bases, with 6 bases between the two germline ends. This CDR3 region has 14 residues. The CDR3 coding sequence is TGTGCCAGCAGTTACTTGGGCATGAACACTGAAGCTTTCTTT. It specifies CASSYLGMNTEAFF.

The CDR3 DNA sequence: TGTGCCTGGAGTGTACTGGGACAGGGCGCTTTCTTT. This sequence encodes CAWSVLGQGAFF. The V call is TRBV30, the J call TRBJ1-1; 9 bases are a match to TRBD1. The V gene end was trimmed by 0 bases and the J gene end by 11 bases; junction bases not matched to a gene: 4. Germline assignment: CDR1 GTSNPN and CDR2 SVGIG (reference sequence). CDR3 length: 12 amino acids.

The CDR3, as DNA: TGTGCCAGTAGTATTGGAAGCGGGGGGACCCCCACGCAGTATTTT. Its protein product is CASSIGSGGTPTQYF. This chain links TRBV19 with TRBJ2-3; 9 bases match TRBD2. CDR1 and CDR2 from the germline V gene are LNHDA and SQIVND (reference sequence). This CDR3 comprises 15 residues. V gave up 3 bases and J gave up 9 bases; unmatched junction bases: 10. Filled out from reference TRBV19 and TRBJ2-3, the complete variable domain reads DGGITQSPKYLFRKEGQNVTLSCEQNLNHDAMYWYRQDPGQGLRLIYYSQIVNDFQKGDIAEGYSVSREKKESFPLTVTSAQKNPTAFYLCASSIGSGGTPTQYFGPGTRLTVL.

J is TRBJ1-2 and V is TRBV2, with D uncertain. The CDR3 loop spans 13 amino acids. V lost 8 bases and J 7 bases, leaving 17 bases between the germline ends. Germline V gene lookup returns CDR1 SNHLY and CDR2 FYNNEI. DNA for the CDR3: TGTGCCAGCGAGGATTTTGGTCTACGTGGCTACACCTTC. It encodes CASEDFGLRGYTF. Based on the CDR3 plus reference TRBV2 and TRBJ1-2, the full variable domain is EPEVTQTPSHQVTQMGQEVILRCVPISNHLYFYWYRQILGQKVEFLVSFYNNEISEKSEIFDDQFSVERPDGSNFTLKIRSTKLEDSAMYFCASEDFGLRGYTFGSGTRLTVV.

The rearrangement links TRBV4-1 to TRBJ2-5; D possibly corresponds to TRBD1 (6 bases). Trimming cost V 1 base and J 3 bases, with 15 bases left between them. Germline values: CDR1 MGHRA, CDR2 YSYEKL. This CDR3 has 16 residues. The CDR3 region is CASSQVTGKGEETQYF. The CDR3 bases are TGCGCCAGCAGCCAAGTAACTGGGAAGGGGGAAGAGACCCAGTACTTC.

This chain links TRBV30 with TRBJ2-5; 9 bases are shared with TRBD2. Germline assignment: CDR1 GTSNPN and CDR2 SVGIG (reference sequence). This CDR3 has 15 amino acids. The V and J ends lost 1 base and 4 bases, in that order; junction bases with no gene match: 7. The CDR3 protein is CAWSGAGGLGETQYF. DNA of the CDR3: TGTGCCTGGAGTGGTGCGGGAGGGCTCGGAGAGACCCAGTACTTC.

The chain has TRBV6-1 and TRBJ1-2, with TRBD1 as a possible D gene (5 bases). The CDR3 has 14 amino acids. Trimming removed 6 bases from V and 4 bases from J, with 15 bases in between. Germline CDR1 reads MNHNS; CDR2 reads SASEGT. In DNA, the CDR3 is TGTGCCAGCAGAATCGACAGAATGGTCTATGGCTACACCTTC. It yields the protein CASRIDRMVYGYTF.

About this clone itself: Other DNA variants within this sample encode the same CDR3. This chain connects TRBV11-2 to TRBJ1-1; D unclear. The V gene's germline CDR1 is SGHAT and CDR2 FQNNGV. This CDR3 spans 14 amino acids. V gave up 1 base and J gave up 4 bases, with 10 bases separating them. The CDR3 protein is CASSLVRDRTEAFF. The CDR3 DNA sequence: TGTGCCAGCAGCTTAGTACGGGATCGCACTGAAGCTTTCTTT.

The chain joins TRBV6-1 to TRBJ2-1; TRBD2 agrees at 13 bases. The V gene end was trimmed by 6 bases and the J gene end by 8 bases; junction bases not matched to a gene: 7. Germline V CDR1 and CDR2: MNHNS, SASEGT. The CDR3 extends over 15 amino acids. Written as DNA, the CDR3 is TGTGCCAGCAGCGAACTAGCGGGAGGGCAGGATGAGCAGTTCTTC. Encoded protein: CASSELAGGQDEQFF.

The V gene is TRBV7-8, the J gene TRBJ1-5, with 7 bases identical to TRBD1. The CDR3 covers 16 residues. V was clipped by 1 base and J by 5 bases; unmatched bases: 8. Germline V gene sequence: CDR1 SGHVS, CDR2 FQNEAQ. CDR3 sequence reads: CASSLGVLTGYQPQHF. CDR3 nucleotide sequence: TGTGCCAGCAGCTTAGGGGTCTTGACAGGGTATCAGCCCCAGCATTTT.

V gene TRBV30 combines with J gene TRBJ1-5; D gene unclear. Between the trimmed V and J ends, which lost 0 bases and 0 bases, there was a span of 3 bases. Germline V gene lookup returns CDR1 GTSNPN and CDR2 SVGIG (reference sequence). CDR3 size: 13 residues. This chain's CDR3 is CAWSVHSNQPQHF. CDR3 nucleotide sequence: TGTGCCTGGAGTGTCCATAGCAATCAGCCCCAGCATTTT. Using reference TRBV30 and TRBJ1-5 for the parts outside the CDR3, the full variable domain is SQTIHQWPATLVQPVGSPLSLECTVEGTSNPNLYWYRQAAGRGLQLLFYSVGIGQISSEVPQNLSASRPQDRQFILSSKKLLLSDSGFYLCAWSVHSNQPQHFGDGTRLSIL.

This chain joins TRBV21-1 and TRBJ1-5. TRBV21-1 is a listed pseudogene. CDR3 length equals 14 residues. The CDR3 region has the DNA TGTGCCAGCAGCGTACGCTATAGCAATCAGCCCCAGCATTTT. This codes for CASSVRYSNQPQHF.

The rearrangement links TRBV5-6 to TRBJ1-1; 10 nucleotides line up with TRBD1. The CDR3 runs to 19 residues. CDR1 is SGHDT, CDR2 YYEEEE, per germline. V shed 0 bases, J shed 3 bases, and the junction held 14 bases outside the gene matches. This CDR3 is CASSLGDRGSRYRYTEAFF. The CDR3 DNA follows: TGTGCCAGCAGCTTGGGGGACAGGGGATCTAGGTACCGGTACACTGAAGCTTTCTTT.

In DNA, the CDR3 is TGTGCCAGCAGCGTAGTGTCACAGGGCTCACCCCTCCACTTT. Its protein is CASSVVSQGSPLHF. The gene calls are TRBV9 and TRBJ1-6, with D possibly TRBD1 on 6 matching bases. V lost 0 bases, J lost 10 bases, and 11 bases lay in between. CDR3 size: 14 residues. Germline loops: CDR1 SGDLS, CDR2 YYNGEE.

V is TRBV5-6 and J is TRBJ1-2; 9 nucleotides align to TRBD1. Looked up from germline, CDR1 is SGHDT and CDR2 is YYEEEE. V shed 0 bases and J 5 bases; nucleotides not matched to a gene: 5. The CDR3 has 15 amino acids. The CDR3 loop reads CASSLAGTGRYGYTF. The CDR3 region has the DNA TGTGCCAGCAGCTTGGCCGGGACAGGGAGGTATGGCTACACCTTC.

The chain combines TRBV5-4 with TRBJ1-2, with D maybe TRBD1 (5 bases). There are 14 residues in the CDR3. CDR1 is SGHNT and CDR2 is YYREEE in the germline V gene (reference sequence). V lost 1 base to trimming and J lost 5 bases, with 12 bases between them. CDR3 amino acids: CASSLNQRGYGYTF. Here the CDR3 DNA reads TGTGCCAGCAGCTTGAACCAGCGGGGGTATGGCTACACCTTC. The variable domain in full, completed from reference TRBV5-4 and TRBJ1-2, reads ETGVTQSPTHLIKTRGQQVTLRCSSQSGHNTVSWYQQALGQGPQFIFQYYREEENGRGNFPPRFSGLQFPNYSSELNVNALELDDSALYLCASSLNQRGYGYTFGSGTRLTVV.

This rearrangement joins TRBV7-9 to TRBJ2-7; D gene ambiguous. V dropped 5 bases and J dropped 2 bases, with 7 bases sitting between them. The CDR3 has 12 residues. Germline V lookup: CDR1 SEHNR, CDR2 FQNEAQ (reference sequence). The CDR3 nucleotides are TGTGCCAGCAGCACCCAGACCTACGAGCAGTACTTC. It specifies CASSTQTYEQYF.

The chain employs TRBV27 and TRBJ2-1; TRBD2 aligns across 7 bases. Germline V gene lookup returns CDR1 MNHEY and CDR2 SMNVEV (reference sequence). The V gene end was trimmed by 0 bases and the J gene end by 8 bases; junction bases not matched to a gene: 7. This CDR3 region has 15 residues. The CDR3 spells CASSLSVGGTYEQFF. CDR3 in DNA: TGTGCCAGCAGTTTATCGGTGGGGGGGACGTATGAGCAGTTCTTC.

The genes are TRBV5-4 and TRBJ2-6; TRBD1 matches 10 bases. This CDR3 has 19 amino acids. Unmatched junction bases numbered 13, after V lost 6 bases and J lost 1 base. From germline, CDR1 is SGHNT and CDR2 YYREEE (reference sequence). The DNA of the CDR3 is TGTGCCAGCAACCTATATACCGGGACAGGGGCTTCTGGGGCCAACGTCCTGACTTTC. It codes for CASNLYTGTGASGANVLTF.

CDR3 protein: CASSTWDTPYQPQHF. The CDR3 bases are TGTGCCAGCAGTACCTGGGACACCCCTTATCAGCCCCAGCATTTT. The genes are TRBV6-1 and TRBJ1-5, with D possibly TRBD1 on 6 matching bases. Germline V CDR1 and CDR2: MNHNS, SASEGT. The CDR3 spans 15 residues. Trimming removed 5 bases at V and 5 bases at J, with 16 bases between.

V is TRBV6-1 and J is TRBJ1-6, with a tentative D call TRBD1 (6 bases). V lost 6 bases and J 8 bases, leaving 14 bases between the germline ends. The germline CDR1 and CDR2 sequences are MNHNS and SASEGT. CDR3 length: 14 amino acids. DNA of the CDR3: TGTGCCAGCAGCCCCCAACGGACAGATTCACCCCTCCACTTT. Protein product: CASSPQRTDSPLHF.

CDR3: CAWSVQGLLVPYNSPLHF. CDR3 in DNA: TGTGCCTGGAGTGTACAGGGCCTATTAGTGCCTTATAATTCACCCCTCCACTTT. The rearrangement joins TRBV30 to TRBJ1-6, with D possibly being TRBD1 (6 bases). Germline values: CDR1 GTSNPN, CDR2 SVGIG (reference sequence). The CDR3 has 18 residues. Trimming left V 0 bases short and J 4 bases short, with 19 bases between. The full variable domain, in which reference TRBV30 and TRBJ1-6 provide the parts outside the CDR3, is SQTIHQWPATLVQPVGSPLSLECTVEGTSNPNLYWYRQAAGRGLQLLFYSVGIGQISSEVPQNLSASRPQDRQFILSSKKLLLSDSGFYLCAWSVQGLLVPYNSPLHFGNGTRLTVT.

The gene calls are TRBV5-6 and TRBJ1-1; no reliable D call. Between the trimmed V and J ends, which lost 4 bases and 4 bases, there was a span of 11 bases. CDR1 and CDR2 (germline): SGHDT, YYEEEE. This CDR3 is 13 amino acids long. The DNA for the CDR3 is TGTGCCAGCAGCCCCAAAGGAGTCACTGAAGCTTTCTTT. The encoded protein is CASSPKGVTEAFF.

V and J are TRBV28 and TRBJ2-5; maybe TRBD2 (5 bases). Deletions cut 5 bases from V and 5 bases from J, with 15 bases between. CDR1 is MDHEN and CDR2 is SYDVKM in the germline V gene. The CDR3 sequence is 14 residues long. In DNA form, the CDR3 reads TGTGCCAGCAGTGGCCCCGGGGTAGGGGAGACCCAGTACTTC. Translated: CASSGPGVGETQYF.

The V call is TRBV6-6, the J call TRBJ2-7; D is unclear. The germline gives CDR1 MNHNY, CDR2 SVGAGI (reference sequence). This CDR3 is 15 amino acids long. Trimming took 1 base from V and 2 from J, leaving 12 bases between them. The CDR3 nucleotides read TGTGCCAGCAGTTACTATGGCAAACCCGCCTACGAGCAGTACTTC. Translating gives CASSYYGKPAYEQYF.

The chain recombines TRBV6-4 with TRBJ2-7, with 7 bases identical to TRBD2. Trimming removed 6 bases from V and 9 bases from J; junction bases left unmatched: 17. Germline V CDR1 and CDR2: MRHNA, SNTAGT. This CDR3 has 15 amino acids. CDR3 sequence (DNA): TGTGCCAGCAGAAACGGGAGGAAGAGGTGGAGGGTGCAGTACTTC. Translated: CASRNGRKRWRVQYF.